This section outlines one T cell receptor (beta chain) sequence together with its context. The target antigen is unknown. A much larger clone lies a single base off, so this may be a read error. Time point reported: newly diagnosed GD, antithyroid drugs for less than 3 months. There was RNA extracted from PBMCs, and the TCR library was made from it. This entry is derived from a study of regulatory T cells in long-lasting Graves disease. Study outcomes and limitations: Persistent disease preferred TRBV28, TRBJ1-2 and TRBJ2-5; new disease, TRBV20-1 and TRBJ2-1. Those with persistent disease had in common more public clonotypes (2,741) than new patients (966).

Looked up from germline, CDR1 is MDHEN and CDR2 is SYDVKM. CDR3 length: 16 amino acids. Assembly of TCR beta libraries relied on iRepertoire HTBI primers together with Arm-PCR of CDR3 regions. TCRdb re-analysed the multiplex PCR reads in MiXCR, keeping a single row per CDR3 protein. This sample has 200,000 to 250,000 distinct CDR3 sequences; approximately 19% occur once, and the top ten carry around 11%. These data were also filed under a second study, of T cells in Graves' hyperthyroidism and ophthalmopathy. As that study records: Uncontrolled infection, other autoimmune disease, pregnancy or lactation barred patients from enrollment. When the TCR CDR3 underwent first-round RT-PCR, the HTBI primer set was used.

This chain links TRBV28 with TRBJ1-3; no clear D gene. This sequence originates from a woman aged 25 to 39 with Graves disease. The material was peripheral blood mononuclear cells (PBMCs), obtained at new diagnosis, from a patient treated with antithyroid drugs. Here the CDR3 reads CASSSSSAGSGSTIYF. CDR3 DNA sequence: TGTGCCAGCAGTAGCTCGTCGGCCGGATCTGGAAGCACCATATATTTT.